The sequence of this T cell receptor beta chain was determined in a study of T cells after yellow fever vaccination. This CDR3 spans 10 amino acids. Per the germline V gene, CDR1 is DFQATT and CDR2 is SNEGSKA (reference sequence). Trimming left V 4 bases short and J 9 bases short, with 8 bases between. Each CDR3 protein is one row after TCRdb ran MiXCR on the 5' RACE reads. The sample yields hundreds of thousands of distinct CDR3 sequences, roughly a sixth seen once. In its sample, this clonotype was seen a few times. Sequencing used PBMCs, obtained before the yellow fever booster vaccination. The TCR comes from a man younger than 30 who received the YFV17D yellow fever vaccine. This rearrangement joins TRBV20-1 to TRBJ2-3; the D is unclear. This CDR3 is CSATGVTQYF. The CDR3 region has the DNA TGCAGTGCTACTGGGGTAACGCAGTATTTT.